The subject of this entry is one TCR beta chain. This entry belongs to a study of cytomegalovirus exposure and HLA in healthy donors. This CDR3 is built from 17 residues. CDR1 is SGHTA and CDR2 is FQGNSA in the germline V gene. Trimming cost V 5 bases and J 7 bases; bases outside gene matches: 10. With 60 Vbeta and 13 Jbeta primers, the PCR was carried out. The table came from immunoSEQ multiplex PCR; TCRdb's copy has only in-frame clones and leaves some out. This table holds 150,000 or so clones, roughly 74% found once. The sample consisted of PBMCs. The chain couples TRBV7-2 to TRBJ2-3; 15 bases are a match to TRBD2. The TCR was taken from a male donor in good health and CMV-seronegative. CDR3 sequence reads: CASSHGLAGGPTNTQYF. For the CDR3, the DNA is TGTGCCAGCAGCCACGGACTAGCGGGGGGGCCGACGAATACGCAGTATTTT.